The 12 T cell receptor beta chains in this list originate from one sample, sequenced in a study of T cell repertoires in cytomegalovirus infection. TCRdb passed the reads through MiXCR, listing each CDR3 protein once. The sample consists of approximately 490,000 distinct CDR3 sequences, around 11% of them appearing once. The sample consisted of PBMCs. Receptors originate from a human donor in good health (CMV status not recorded). Some clones in this sample may be carry-over from other donors' samples.

This clonotype turned up a few times. The rearrangement uses TRBV28 and TRBJ2-7, with D possibly TRBD2 on 5 matching bases. The CDR3 contains 15 residues. The germline V gene has CDR1 MDHEN and CDR2 SYDVKM. V was clipped by 3 bases and J by 7 bases, with 19 bases between them. The CDR3 is CASSFLPPPTGEQYF. The CDR3 bases are TGTGCCAGCAGTTTTCTTCCTCCCCCTACGGGGGAGCAGTACTTC.

There are many counts of this clonotype. The V call is TRBV7-3, the J call TRBJ2-1; 11 bases are a match to TRBD2. The CDR3 totals 15 residues. Per the germline V gene, CDR1 is SGHTA and CDR2 is FQGTGA. J lost 5 bases, V lost 3 bases, and 3 bases had no gene match. The CDR3 loop reads CASSFMGLADNEQFF. CDR3 sequence (DNA): TGTGCCAGCAGCTTTATGGGACTAGCGGACAATGAGCAGTTCTTC. Variable domain in full (rest from reference TRBV7-3 and TRBJ2-1): GAGVSQTPSNKVTEKGKYVELRCDPISGHTALYWYRQSLGQGPEFLIYFQGTGAADDSGLPNDRFFAVRPEGSVSTLKIQRTERGDSAVYLCASSFMGLADNEQFFGPGTRLTVL.

In this sample, this clonotype turned up many times. The rearrangement joins TRBV7-2 to TRBJ1-1; no firm D call. The CDR3 is 11 amino acids. The V end was cut by 2 bases, the J end by 7 bases, with 5 bases between. CDR1 and CDR2 from the germline V gene are SGHTA and FQGNSA. The DNA for the CDR3 is TGTGCCAGCAGCTTACTCCATGAAGCTTTCTTT. Residues: CASSLLHEAFF.

This clonotype was detected a few times. The chain carries TRBV27 and TRBJ2-1, with TRBD1 as a possible D gene (6 bases). CDR1 MNHEY and CDR2 SMNVEV come from the germline V gene (reference sequence). The CDR3 runs 13 residues. Trimming removed 11 bases from V and 7 bases from J, with 18 bases in between. The CDR3 bases are TGTGCCTGTTCGGCAGACAGGAAGAATGAGCAGTTCTTC. As protein: CACSADRKNEQFF.

This clonotype was observed at least ten times. The chain employs TRBV19 and TRBJ1-1; 10 positions match TRBD1. The CDR3 has 16 residues. The germline V gene encodes CDR1 LNHDA and CDR2 SQIVND (reference sequence). V dropped 3 bases and J dropped 5; count of bases not matched to a gene: 9. The CDR3 is CASSIGRGQGRTEAFF. The CDR3 DNA follows: TGTGCCAGTAGTATCGGTCGGGGACAGGGGAGAACTGAAGCTTTCTTT.

This clonotype was observed a few times. The chain carries TRBV2 and TRBJ2-2; 11 positions match TRBD2. Germline values: CDR1 SNHLY, CDR2 FYNNEI. V dropped 3 bases and J dropped 2; count of bases not matched to a gene: 2. The CDR3 length is 16 residues. The CDR3 spells CASSDSGGGNTGELFF. The CDR3 nucleotides read TGTGCCAGCAGTGATAGCGGGGGGGGTAACACCGGGGAGCTGTTTTTT.

In this sample, this clonotype turned up many times. V gene TRBV20-1 combines with J gene TRBJ2-5; weak D call: TRBD2 (6 bases). V lost 5 bases and J lost 4, with 23 bases in between. The V gene's germline CDR1 is DFQATT and CDR2 SNEGSKA (reference sequence). The CDR3 has 16 residues. CDR3 amino acids: CSAAGRAGPSAETQYF. CDR3 sequence (DNA): TGCAGTGCTGCGGGGAGAGCAGGGCCGTCGGCAGAGACCCAGTACTTC.

The chain has TRBV9 and TRBJ1-2, with 7 bases matching TRBD1. CDR1 and CDR2 from the germline V gene are SGDLS and YYNGEE. The V segment lost 0 bases and the J segment 8 bases; nucleotides outside the gene matches: 10. The CDR3 runs 15 residues. CDR3: CASSVGVGTEGGYTF. In DNA form, the CDR3 reads TGTGCCAGCAGCGTAGGGGTGGGGACAGAGGGAGGCTACACCTTC.

J is TRBJ2-5 and V is TRBV20-1; D is unclear. CDR3 length: 13 residues. The germline gives CDR1 DFQATT, CDR2 SNEGSKA (reference sequence). V was pared by 5 bases and J by 2 bases, with 12 bases between. The CDR3 DNA sequence: TGCAGTGCTTCCCCCAAGGATCAAGAGACCCAGTACTTC. The encoded protein is CSASPKDQETQYF.

This rearrangement joins TRBV14 to TRBJ2-2, with 15 bases that match TRBD2. Germline loops: CDR1 SGHDN, CDR2 FVKESK. The V and J ends lost 4 bases and 8 bases, in that order; junction bases with no gene match: 2. This CDR3 has 15 residues. CDR3 nucleotides: TGTGCCAGCAGCCGGACTAGCGGGAGGGCAGGGGAGCTGTTTTTT. This codes for CASSRTSGRAGELFF.

This clonotype has ten or more counts. The CDR3, as DNA: TGTGCCAGCAGTTTTCATCTGAACACTGAAGCTTTCTTT. Translation gives CASSFHLNTEAFF. The chain uses TRBV12-3 or TRBV12-4 and TRBJ1-1, with D uncertain. The CDR3 consists of 13 residues. V gave up 3 bases and J gave up 0 bases, with 5 bases separating them.

Of note for this clonotype: Given a much more abundant clone one base away, this may be a read error. The J gene is TRBJ1-2, the V gene TRBV29-1; D is perhaps TRBD1 (5 bases). Deletions cut 0 bases from V and 12 bases from J, with 17 bases between. Per germline, CDR1 SQVTM and CDR2 ANQGSEA. This CDR3 spans 13 amino acids. The DNA for the CDR3 is TGCAGCGTTGAAGATCGGTCCGATTGGGGCCACACCTTC. This gives the protein CSVEDRSDWGHTF.